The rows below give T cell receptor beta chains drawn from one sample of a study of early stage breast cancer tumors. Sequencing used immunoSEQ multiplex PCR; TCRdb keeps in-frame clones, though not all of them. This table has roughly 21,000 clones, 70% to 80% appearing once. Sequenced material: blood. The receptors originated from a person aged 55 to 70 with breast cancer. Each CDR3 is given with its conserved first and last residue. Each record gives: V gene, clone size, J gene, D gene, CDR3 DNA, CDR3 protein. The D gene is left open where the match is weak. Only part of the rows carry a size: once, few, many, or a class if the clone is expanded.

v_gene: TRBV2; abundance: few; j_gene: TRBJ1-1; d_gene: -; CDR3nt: TGTGCCAGCAGTGAAGCTCAGGTCCACACTGAAGCTTTCTTT; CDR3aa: CASSEAQVHTEAFF
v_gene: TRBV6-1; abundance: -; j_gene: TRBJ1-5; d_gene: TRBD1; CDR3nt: TGTGCCAGCAGTTTCAATCAGGGGGGCAATCAGCCCCAGCATTTT; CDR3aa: CASSFNQGGNQPQHF
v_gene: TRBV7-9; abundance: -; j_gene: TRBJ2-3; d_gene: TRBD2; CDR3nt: TGTGCCAGCAGCAAAAGGACTAGCGGGGGGGTCAGAGATACGCAGTATTTT; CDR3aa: CASSKRTSGGVRDTQYF
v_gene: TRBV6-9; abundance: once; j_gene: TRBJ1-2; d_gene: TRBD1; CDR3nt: TGTGCCAAACACGCCGGGACAGAAAACTATGGCTACACCTTC; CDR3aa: CAKHAGTENYGYTF
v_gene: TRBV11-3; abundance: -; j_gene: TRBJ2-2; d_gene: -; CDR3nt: TGTGCCAGCAGCTTAGGGGGGCATGACACCGGGGAGCTGTTTTTT; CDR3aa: CASSLGGHDTGELFF
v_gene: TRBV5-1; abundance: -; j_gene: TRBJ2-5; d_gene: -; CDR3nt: TGCGCCAGCAGCTCGGGAGCCCAAGAGACCCAGTACTTC; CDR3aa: CASSSGAQETQYF
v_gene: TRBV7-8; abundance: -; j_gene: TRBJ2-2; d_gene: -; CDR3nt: TGTGCCAGCAGCTTGTCCCTGACAGGTTCACCGGGGGAGCTGTTTTTT; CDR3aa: CASSLSLTGSPGELFF
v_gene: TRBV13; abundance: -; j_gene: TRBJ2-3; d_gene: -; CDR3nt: TGTGCCAGCAGCTTAGGCCGGCGGCAGGGGTCTCCCACAGATACGCAGTATTTT; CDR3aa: CASSLGRRQGSPTDTQYF
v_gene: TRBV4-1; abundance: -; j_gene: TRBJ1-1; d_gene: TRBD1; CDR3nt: TGCGCCAGCAGCCAAATTCTCGGGACAGCACCGAACACTGAAGCTTTCTTT; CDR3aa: CASSQILGTAPNTEAFF
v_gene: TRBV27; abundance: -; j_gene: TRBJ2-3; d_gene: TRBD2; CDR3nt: TGTGCCAGCAGTTTAGTAGGGGCGGGAGTTGGCACAGATACGCAGTATTTT; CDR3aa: CASSLVGAGVGTDTQYF
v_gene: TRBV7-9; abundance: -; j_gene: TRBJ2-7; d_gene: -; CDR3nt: TGTGCCAGCAGCTTAGCGGGGCCGGACGAGCAGTACTTC; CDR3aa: CASSLAGPDEQYF
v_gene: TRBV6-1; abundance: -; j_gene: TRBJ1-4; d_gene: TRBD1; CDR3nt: TGTGCCAGCAGTGATCAGGGGGCCCCAAATGAAAAACTGTTTTTT; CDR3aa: CASSDQGAPNEKLFF